One sample yielded the 18 T cell receptor beta chains listed below, sequenced in a study of cytomegalovirus exposure and HLA in healthy donors. The PCR had 60 Vbeta and 13 Jbeta primers. Data came from immunoSEQ multiplex PCR; TCRdb stores just in-frame clones and leaves some out. The data show 95,000 to 100,000 clones, 70% to 80% seen once. Specimen: PBMCs. The receptors shown here come from a female donor in good health and CMV-seronegative.

The chain couples TRBV5-6 to TRBJ1-1; possibly TRBD1 for D (5 bases). CDR1 is SGHDT, CDR2 YYEEEE, per germline. The length of the CDR3 is 15 residues. The V and J ends lost 3 bases and 3 bases respectively, with 15 bases between them. Here the CDR3 reads CASSSGWGRDTEAFF. CDR3 in DNA: TGTGCCAGCAGCTCTGGATGGGGCAGGGACACTGAAGCTTTCTTT. Complete variable domain (other parts from reference TRBV5-6 and TRBJ1-1): DAGVTQSPTHLIKTRGQQVTLRCSPKSGHDTVSWYQQALGQGPQFIFQYYEEEERQRGNFPDRFSGHQFPNYSSELNVNALLLGDSALYLCASSSGWGRDTEAFFGQGTRLTVV.

The genes are TRBV5-4 and TRBJ2-5; D gene unclear. The DNA end is more similar to TRBJ2-7, so the J call may be wrong. The germline V gene has CDR1 SGHNT and CDR2 YYREEE (reference sequence). CDR3 length equals 15 residues. The CDR3: CASSPELISSYEQYF. CDR3 nucleotide sequence: TGTGCCAGCAGCCCCGAACTGATAAGCTCCTACGAGCAGTACTTC.

This clone was observed a handful of times. The J gene is TRBJ2-3, the V gene TRBV9; D is unclear. The V end was cut by 0 bases, the J end by 3 bases, with 8 bases between. Germline V gene sequence: CDR1 SGDLS, CDR2 YYNGEE. The length of the CDR3 is 14 residues. CDR3 sequence: CASSVEYGTDTQYF. CDR3 bases: TGTGCCAGCAGCGTAGAGTACGGTACAGATACGCAGTATTTT.

The chain recombines TRBV7-3 with TRBJ2-2; a possible D gene is TRBD1 (5 bases). Germline V gives CDR1 SGHTA, CDR2 FQGTGA. There are 17 residues in the CDR3. V was shortened by 5 bases and J by 4 bases, with 20 bases between the two germline ends. CDR3 loop: CASSPTPQGAPTGELFF. CDR3 nucleotides: TGTGCCAGCAGCCCCACCCCTCAGGGTGCCCCCACCGGGGAGCTGTTTTTT.

This chain uses TRBV7-9 with TRBJ2-5, with 7 bases that match TRBD2. CDR3 length equals 14 residues. V lost 0 bases, J lost 4 bases, and 2 bases stayed unmatched. Germline assignment: CDR1 SEHNR and CDR2 FQNEAQ (reference sequence). CDR3 residues: CASSLAGGRETQYF. The CDR3 nucleotides read TGTGCCAGCAGCTTAGCGGGGGGGAGAGAGACCCAGTACTTC.

The chain carries TRBV6-1 and TRBJ1-1; D perhaps matches TRBD1 (6 bases). The CDR3 runs 14 residues. The germline CDR1 and CDR2 sequences are MNHNS and SASEGT. V was shortened by 4 bases and J by 1 base, with 10 bases between the two germline ends. Here the CDR3 DNA reads TGTGCCAGCAGTGTCAAACAGGGGAACACTGAAGCTTTCTTT. Protein product: CASSVKQGNTEAFF.

This clone was seen only once. The V call is TRBV9, the J call TRBJ1-2; 11 bases agree with TRBD1. V shed 3 bases and J 8 bases; nucleotides not matched to a gene: 6. The CDR3 is made up of 14 amino acids. The V gene's germline CDR1 is SGDLS and CDR2 YYNGEE. CDR3 protein: CASSEGQGVEGYTF. The CDR3 region has the DNA TGTGCCAGCAGCGAGGGACAGGGGGTGGAGGGCTACACCTTC.

This clone occurred a few times. One end of the junction fails to match germline, which may point to a read error. The chain is built from TRBV7-7 and TRBJ2-1; 9 positions match TRBD2. The CDR3 spans 15 residues. Germline V gene sequence: CDR1 SSHAT, CDR2 FNYEAQ (reference sequence). The CDR3 spells CASSLNAGGYDEQFF. The CDR3 DNA reads as TGTGCTAGCAGCTTAAACGCGGGGGGGTACGATGAGCAGTTCTTC.

The genes are TRBV27 and TRBJ2-3, with 13 bases that match TRBD2. V was pared by 4 bases and J by 1 base, with 5 bases of the junction left unmatched. This CDR3 spans 17 amino acids. CDR1 is MNHEY and CDR2 is SMNVEV in the germline V gene (reference sequence). CDR3 region: CASSYLGLAGGTDTQYF. DNA for the CDR3: TGTGCCAGCAGTTACCTCGGACTAGCGGGAGGCACAGATACGCAGTATTTT.

This clone has only a few counts. CDR3 residues: CASSTQALQGNTIYF. The CDR3, as DNA: TGTGCCAGCAGCACACAGGCCCTACAGGGGAACACCATATATTTT. The chain carries TRBV7-2 and TRBJ1-3, with TRBD1 matching 7 bases. V gave up 5 bases and J gave up 7 bases; unmatched junction bases: 11. From germline, CDR1 is SGHTA and CDR2 FQGNSA. There are 15 residues in the CDR3. Full variable domain (remainder filled in from reference TRBV7-2 and TRBJ1-3): GAGVSQSPSNKVTEKGKDVELRCDPISGHTALYWYRQSLGQGLEFLIYFQGNSAPDKSGLPSDRFSAERTGGSVSTLTIQRTQQEDSAVYLCASSTQALQGNTIYFGEGSWLTVV.

The V gene is TRBV5-1, the J gene TRBJ2-3; TRBD2 aligns across 7 bases. CDR1 is SGHRS, CDR2 YFSETQ, per germline. Trimming cost V 1 base and J 6 bases; bases outside gene matches: 8. This CDR3 region has 15 residues. The CDR3 DNA follows: TGCGCCAGCAGCTTGAACGGGGTGGGGGGGGATACGCAGTATTTT. Protein: CASSLNGVGGDTQYF.

The V and J genes are TRBV18 and TRBJ1-4; TRBD1 is a possible D gene (5 bases). Germline values: CDR1 KGHSH, CDR2 LQKENI. This CDR3 region has 13 residues. With 6 bases removed from V and 8 bases from J, the gap between germline ends came to 13 bases. The CDR3 coding sequence is TGTGCCAGCTCGCGTATCGGGGGGGAAAAACTGTTTTTT. Amino acid sequence: CASSRIGGEKLFF.

V gene TRBV5-1 combines with J gene TRBJ2-3, with 9 nucleotides matching TRBD1. CDR3 length: 17 residues. CDR1 is SGHRS and CDR2 is YFSETQ in the germline V gene. V shed 4 bases, J shed 0 bases, and the junction held 9 bases outside the gene matches. The CDR3 reads CASSTGQGFSSTDTQYF. DNA for the CDR3: TGCGCCAGCAGCACGGGACAGGGTTTTTCTAGCACAGATACGCAGTATTTT.

The V gene is TRBV7-2, the J gene TRBJ1-2; D remains unclear. V shed 4 bases and J shed 8 bases, with 8 bases lying between them. There are 11 residues in the CDR3. The V gene's germline CDR1 is SGHTA and CDR2 FQGNSA. CDR3 nucleotide sequence: TGTGCCAGCAGCTCCCTTAGAGGCTACACCTTC. It translates to CASSSLRGYTF.

The chain joins TRBV11-2 to TRBJ1-2; 7 nucleotides line up with TRBD1. The germline V gene has CDR1 SGHAT and CDR2 FQNNGV. Unmatched junction bases numbered 3, after V lost 5 bases and J lost 3 bases. This CDR3 has 13 residues. CDR3 sequence (DNA): TGTGCCAGCAGCCCCGACAGGGACTATGGCTACACCTTC. This codes for CASSPDRDYGYTF.

The chain is built from TRBV7-3 and TRBJ2-2, with D hard to call. There are 12 residues in the CDR3. Per the germline V gene, CDR1 is SGHTA and CDR2 is FQGTGA. Between the trimmed V and J ends, which lost 2 bases and 6 bases, there was a span of 4 bases. The CDR3 DNA reads TGTGCCAGCAGCTTAGAGGCCGGGGAGCTGTTTTTT. It is translated as CASSLEAGELFF.

V and J are TRBV7-9 and TRBJ2-5; possibly TRBD2 for D (5 bases). The germline V and J ends were trimmed by 1 base and 5 bases, with 8 bases remaining between them. CDR3 size: 13 residues. CDR1 and CDR2 (germline): SEHNR, FQNEAQ (reference sequence). The CDR3 loop reads CASSLGGSETQYF. In DNA form, the CDR3 reads TGTGCCAGCAGCTTAGGAGGGTCCGAGACCCAGTACTTC.

This chain links TRBV4-2 with TRBJ2-7, with D perhaps matching TRBD1 (6 bases). This CDR3 contains 12 residues. Trimming shortened V by 4 bases and J by 4 bases, and 8 bases separated the two germline ends. Germline V gives CDR1 LGHNA, CDR2 YNFKEQ. The CDR3 bases are TGTGCCAGCAGCCTCCAGGGGTACGAGCAGTACTTC. This gives the protein CASSLQGYEQYF.